This is a list of T cell receptor beta chains from one sample in a study of blood T cell repertoires in COVID-19. The protocol was immunoSEQ multiplex PCR, while the TCRdb copy is restricted to in-frame clones and leaves out a portion. The sample yields 150,000 to 200,000 clones, roughly four fifths seen once. Input material: peripheral blood. The receptors shown here come from a woman between 70 and 85 years old with COVID-19, enrolled during active disease. CDR3s include the opening cysteine and the closing phenylalanine or tryptophan. The D gene is left open where the match is weak. The size of a clone is reported for some rows only, either as once, few or many, or as a class for expanded clones.

TRBJ2-7	13	TRBV13	.	.	CASSFLASREQYF	TGTGCCAGCAGCTTTCTAGCCTCGCGCGAGCAGTACTTC
TRBJ2-7	16	TRBV6-6	.	TRBD2	CASSRTQTSGRYEQYF	TGTGCCAGCAGTCGAACCCAGACTAGCGGGAGGTACGAGCAGTACTTC
TRBJ1-5	15	TRBV5-6	.	TRBD1	CASSLRQGGNQPQHF	TGTGCCAGCAGCTTGCGACAGGGGGGCAATCAGCCCCAGCATTTT
TRBJ1-2	18	TRBV27	.	.	CASSLNPPGVRVNYGYTF	TGTGCCAGCAGTTTAAATCCCCCCGGGGTGAGGGTTAACTATGGCTACACCTTC
TRBJ2-1	17	TRBV3-1/TRBV3-2	once	TRBD2	CASSQAGGRDGHGEQFF	TGTGCCAGCAGCCAAGCTGGCGGGAGGGACGGACACGGTGAGCAGTTCTTC
TRBJ1-6	12	TRBV28	.	.	CASRETASTLHF	TGTGCCAGCAGAGAGACAGCCTCAACCCTCCACTTT
TRBJ2-1	15	TRBV5-1	once	.	CASSADMTSDAEQFF	TGCGCCAGCAGCGCCGATATGACTAGTGACGCTGAGCAGTTCTTC
TRBJ2-7	15	TRBV27	once	.	CASSLRRTSNYEQYF	TGTGCCAGCAGTCTACGGAGGACTTCAAATTACGAGCAGTACTTC
TRBJ2-5	16	TRBV5-5	few	.	CASSRSPGHLQETQYF	TGTGCCAGCAGCCGATCCCCGGGACACCTTCAAGAGACCCAGTACTTC
TRBJ2-5	14	TRBV27	.	TRBD2	CASSSLGGSGTQYF	TGTGCCAGCAGTTCCCTTGGCGGGAGCGGGACCCAGTACTTC
TRBJ2-3	17	TRBV19	.	TRBD2	CASSILFKRERTDTQYF	TGTGCCAGTAGTATACTCTTTAAGCGGGAGAGGACAGATACGCAGTATTTT
TRBJ2-7	15	TRBV7-2	.	TRBD1	CASSTRGQGAYEQYF	TGTGCCAGCAGCACGAGGGGACAGGGGGCCTACGAGCAGTACTTC
TRBJ2-7	15	TRBV6-2/TRBV6-3	.	.	CASSYRSGATYEQYF	TGTGCCAGCAGTTACCGGAGCGGCGCTACCTACGAGCAGTACTTC
TRBJ2-3	16	TRBV5-1	.	TRBD2	CASSLVVSGGTDTQYF	TGCGCCAGCAGCTTGGTTGTTAGCGGGGGCACAGATACGCAGTATTTT
TRBJ1-3	16	TRBV28	.	TRBD1	CASSRTTGSAGNTIYF	TGTGCCAGCAGCCGGACGACAGGGAGCGCGGGAAACACCATATATTTT
TRBJ1-5	16	TRBV27	.	.	CASSPSRDTGNQPQHF	TGTGCCAGCAGTCCTTCCCGGGACACCGGCAATCAGCCCCAGCATTTT
TRBJ2-7	12	TRBV6-6	.	.	CATRTGPYEQYF	TGTGCCACCCGAACAGGGCCCTACGAGCAGTACTTC
TRBJ2-7	14	TRBV4-3	.	TRBD2	CASSQGLAGAEQYF	TGCGCCAGCAGCCAGGGACTAGCGGGAGCCGAGCAGTACTTC
TRBJ2-1	15	TRBV5-1	.	TRBD2	CASSFRGLDSNEQFF	TGCGCCAGCTCTTTTCGGGGACTAGATTCCAATGAGCAGTTCTTC
TRBJ2-3	13	TRBV3-1/TRBV3-2	.	.	CASSPGQPDTQYF	TGTGCCAGCAGCCCGGGACAACCAGATACGCAGTATTTT
TRBJ1-1	14	TRBV19	.	.	CASSMGLRRAGAFF	TGTGCCAGTAGTATGGGGTTGAGACGCGCGGGTGCTTTCTTT
TRBJ2-3	15	TRBV5-1	.	.	CASSLTGTKTDTQYF	TGCGCCAGCAGCTTGACCGGGACAAAGACAGATACGCAGTATTTT
TRBJ2-3	16	TRBV7-2	.	TRBD2	CASSSKAGGGPDTQYF	TGTGCCAGCAGCTCTAAAGCGGGAGGGGGGCCAGATACGCAGTATTTT
TRBJ2-4	15	TRBV28	once	.	CASSLWQTAKNIQYF	TGTGCCAGCAGTTTGTGGCAAACGGCCAAAAACATTCAGTACTTC
TRBJ2-3	12	TRBV28	.	.	CASWTTTDTQYF	TGTGCCAGCTGGACAACCACAGATACGCAGTATTTT
TRBJ2-1	16	TRBV7-7	.	TRBD1	CASSSGPGGQYNEQFF	TGTGCCAGCAGCTCCGGTCCAGGGGGACAATACAATGAGCAGTTCTTC
TRBJ2-7	15	TRBV7-8	few	.	CASSSRRFTSYEQYF	TGTGCCAGCAGCTCCCGGAGATTTACCTCCTACGAGCAGTACTTC
TRBJ2-7	15	TRBV19	.	TRBD2	CASSALAGQSYEQYF	TGTGCCAGTAGTGCTCTAGCGGGACAGTCCTACGAGCAGTACTTC
TRBJ1-5	14	TRBV28	few	.	CASSLSHRSQPQHF	TGTGCCAGCAGTTTATCCCATCGGAGTCAGCCCCAGCATTTT
TRBJ1-5	16	TRBV18	.	.	CASSPSGSYSNQPQHF	TGTGCCAGCTCACCATCCGGGTCGTATAGCAATCAGCCCCAGCATTTT
TRBJ1-2	19	TRBV11-2	few	TRBD1	CASSLDLRGLDRERGGYTF	TGTGCCAGCAGCTTAGATCTGCGTGGTCTAGACAGGGAGAGAGGTGGCTACACCTTC
TRBJ1-1	15	TRBV5-4	.	TRBD1	CASSDMTGGNTEAFF	TGTGCCAGCAGCGATATGACAGGGGGGAACACTGAAGCTTTCTTT
TRBJ2-3	19	TRBV7-3	.	TRBD2	CASSLTPRTSGTRTDTQYF	TGTGCCAGCAGCTTAACTCCCCGGACTAGCGGGACTCGCACAGATACGCAGTATTTT
TRBJ1-6	15	TRBV28	.	TRBD1	CASRPSGGSHSPLHF	TGTGCCAGCAGACCCTCAGGGGGAAGTCATTCACCCCTCCACTTT
TRBJ2-7	12	TRBV28	.	.	CASRTASYEQYF	TGTGCCAGCAGGACAGCCTCCTACGAGCAGTACTTC
TRBJ2-7	14	TRBV30	.	.	CAWSVGRVVHEQYF	TGTGCCTGGAGTGTTGGCAGGGTAGTGCACGAGCAGTACTTC
TRBJ2-7	12	TRBV7-9	.	.	CASSLEIYEQYF	TGTGCCAGCAGCCTGGAGATCTACGAGCAGTACTTC
TRBJ1-2	15	TRBV2	.	.	CASSTPPGSNYGYTF	TGTGCCAGCAGTACACCTCCGGGGTCTAACTATGGCTACACCTTC
TRBJ1-3	15	TRBV7-2	.	TRBD1	CASSLAPGQGTSIYF	TGTGCCAGCAGTTTAGCCCCGGGACAGGGGACCTCCATATATTTT
TRBJ2-7	13	TRBV12-3/TRBV12-4	.	.	CASSLKGAYEQYF	TGTGCCAGCAGTTTAAAGGGGGCCTACGAGCAGTACTTC
TRBJ2-5	15	TRBV5-4	.	.	CASSLELQRQETQYF	TGTGCCAGCAGCTTGGAACTCCAACGTCAAGAGACCCAGTACTTC
TRBJ1-6	18	TRBV27	.	.	CASSPQGHGSSYNSPLHF	TGTGCCAGCAGTCCCCAGGGTCATGGCTCCTCCTATAATTCACCCCTCCACTTT
TRBJ2-2	15	TRBV6-6	.	.	CASSFQNANTGELFF	TGTGCCAGCAGTTTTCAGAATGCGAACACCGGGGAGCTGTTTTTT
TRBJ1-5	14	TRBV4-3	.	.	CASSQDNEGQPQHF	TGCGCCAGCAGCCAAGATAACGAGGGCCAGCCCCAGCATTTT